Following are 17 T cell receptor beta chains from one sample sequenced in a study of CD8+ T cells in alopecia areata. Investigators isolated RNA and reverse transcribed it into cDNA to act as the sequencing template. Method: immunoSEQ multiplex PCR; TCRdb's copy keeps in-frame clones and lacks some. The table shows 69,000 or so clones, with approximately 64% occurring only once. The specimen was CD8+ T cells sorted from blood, collected at week 0. All receptors come from a human donor with alopecia areata.

The table lists this clone with a count of one. This sequence joins TRBV29-1 and TRBJ2-1; tentative D call: TRBD1 (5 bases). V gave up 5 bases and J gave up 3 bases, with 11 bases separating them. The CDR3 has 13 residues. CDR1 is SQVTM, CDR2 ANQGSEA, per germline. As DNA, the CDR3 is TGCAGCGTTAGTAGGGGTGACTACAATGAGCAGTTCTTC. This codes for CSVSRGDYNEQFF.

The J gene is TRBJ2-2, the V gene TRBV27; 9 positions match TRBD2. The J segment lost 5 bases and the V segment lost 5 bases, leaving 6 bases of the junction unmatched. Germline V gene data show CDR1 as MNHEY and CDR2 as SMNVEV (reference sequence). The CDR3 is made up of 15 amino acids. The CDR3 coding sequence is TGTGCCAGCAGTGTCAGCGGGGGGCTAACCGGGGAGCTGTTTTTT. This codes for CASSVSGGLTGELFF.

In its sample, this clone was seen a few times. The DNA for the CDR3 is TGTGCCAGCACCCTAAGGACTAGCGGGATGTCTGGTGAGCAGTTCTTC. Amino acid sequence: CASTLRTSGMSGEQFF. The chain joins TRBV7-9 to TRBJ2-1; 12 bases are shared with TRBD2. V was clipped by 7 bases and J by 9 bases; unmatched bases: 13. Per germline, CDR1 SEHNR and CDR2 FQNEAQ (reference sequence). The CDR3 has 16 amino acids.

This chain connects TRBV28 to TRBJ2-7; a weak D match, TRBD1 (6 bases). Trimming left V 6 bases short and J 6 bases short, with 18 bases between. Germline loops: CDR1 MDHEN, CDR2 SYDVKM. This CDR3 is built from 14 residues. CDR3 nucleotide sequence: TGTGCCAGCAGCATTAACAGGGATTGGGGCGAGCAGTACTTC. This codes for CASSINRDWGEQYF.

The J gene is TRBJ2-6, the V gene TRBV14; D is tentatively TRBD1 or TRBD2 (6 bases each). The ends were cut back, 2 bases at V and 3 bases at J, with 17 bases in the middle. Germline V gene lookup returns CDR1 SGHDN and CDR2 FVKESK. The CDR3 sequence is 18 residues long. The CDR3 here is CASSQNPPGARGANVLTF. CDR3 nucleotide sequence: TGTGCCAGCAGCCAAAATCCTCCGGGGGCGCGTGGGGCCAACGTCCTGACTTTC. Full variable domain (missing parts from reference TRBV14 and TRBJ2-6): EAGVTQFPSHSVIEKGQTVTLRCDPISGHDNLYWYRRVMGKEIKFLLHFVKESKQDESGMPNNRFLAERTGGTYSTLKVQPAELEDSGVYFCASSQNPPGARGANVLTFGAGSRLTVL.

The chain has TRBV6-5 and TRBJ1-2; no firm D call. The CDR3 covers 13 residues. Trimming removed 1 base from V and 11 bases from J, with 14 bases in between. In germline, CDR1 is MNHEY, CDR2 SVGAGI. CDR3 residues: CASSYLPEPPYTF. CDR3 DNA sequence: TGTGCCAGCAGTTACTTACCCGAGCCGCCATACACCTTC.

Only a few counts were recorded for this clone. The V and J genes are TRBV29-1 and TRBJ1-1; 7 nucleotides agree with TRBD1. This CDR3 region has 14 residues. J was trimmed by 6 bases and V by 4 bases; bases with no gene match: 11. The germline gives CDR1 SQVTM, CDR2 ANQGSEA. For the CDR3, the DNA is TGCAGCGTTGGACAGGGTGCTCCGCTAGCTGAAGCTTTCTTT. This codes for CSVGQGAPLAEAFF.

This clone has a handful of counts. V gene TRBV7-9 combines with J gene TRBJ2-1; a possible D gene is TRBD2 (6 bases). Germline V CDR1 and CDR2: SEHNR, FQNEAQ (reference sequence). With 5 bases removed from V and 0 bases from J, the gap between germline ends came to 17 bases. The CDR3 has 17 residues. CDR3 amino acids: CASSPNTGLPSYNEQFF. The CDR3, as DNA: TGTGCCAGCAGCCCTAATACGGGACTCCCCTCCTACAATGAGCAGTTCTTC.

This clone occurred a few times. V is TRBV7-9 and J is TRBJ1-1, with TRBD1 matching over 8 bases. The trim removed 5 bases at V and 3 bases at J, leaving 11 bases unmatched. CDR1 and CDR2 from the germline V gene are SEHNR and FQNEAQ (reference sequence). This CDR3 has 16 amino acids. CDR3 bases: TGTGCCAGCAGCCCCGCCAGAGGACAGGGTGACACTGAAGCTTTCTTT. Residues: CASSPARGQGDTEAFF.

V gene TRBV5-1 combines with J gene TRBJ2-7, with D unclear. This CDR3 spans 14 amino acids. Germline CDR1 is SGHRS and CDR2 is YFSETQ. The ends were cut back, 2 bases at V and 2 bases at J, with 11 bases in the middle. CDR3 in amino acids: CASSLDGPAYEQYF. The CDR3 DNA reads TGCGCCAGCAGCTTAGACGGGCCAGCCTACGAGCAGTACTTC.

The rearrangement uses TRBV6-5 and TRBJ2-2; D unclear. Per the germline V gene, CDR1 is MNHEY and CDR2 is SVGAGI. Trimming took off 8 bases at V and 0 bases at J, with 7 bases between the two ends. The CDR3 runs 13 residues. The CDR3 DNA is TGTGCCAGCCTAAGTCCGAACACCGGGGAGCTGTTTTTT. Protein: CASLSPNTGELFF.

In this sample, this clone turned up once. V usage is TRBV5-6 and J usage is TRBJ2-3; D unresolved. V lost 3 bases and J lost 4, with 15 bases in between. Germline-derived CDR1 and CDR2 are SGHDT and YYEEEE. The CDR3 spans 15 residues. CDR3 nucleotide sequence: TGTGCCAGCAGCTCCGGAAAAGGAAAGGCAGATACGCAGTATTTT. It translates to CASSSGKGKADTQYF.

This chain links TRBV5-6 with TRBJ2-1; D gene ambiguous. V lost 2 bases, J lost 5 bases, and 8 bases lay in between. Germline-derived CDR1 and CDR2 are SGHDT and YYEEEE. The CDR3 loop spans 13 amino acids. CDR3 DNA: TGTGCCAGCAGCTTTGCACCGCACAATGAGCAGTTCTTC. This encodes CASSFAPHNEQFF.

The chain recombines TRBV25-1 with TRBJ1-1; D gene ambiguous. Germline values: CDR1 MGHDK, CDR2 SYGVNS. The CDR3 has 12 residues. With 6 bases removed from V and 6 bases from J, the gap between germline ends came to 11 bases. The chain's CDR3 is CASSAQYAEAFF. The CDR3 coding sequence is TGTGCCAGCAGCGCCCAATATGCTGAAGCTTTCTTT.

The V and J genes are TRBV9 and TRBJ2-1; D not resolved. Looked up from germline, CDR1 is SGDLS and CDR2 is YYNGEE. This CDR3 has 16 residues. V dropped 0 bases and J dropped 0 bases, with 10 bases sitting between them. This CDR3 reads CASSVEEGSSYNEQFF. The CDR3 bases are TGTGCCAGCAGCGTAGAAGAAGGAAGCTCCTACAATGAGCAGTTCTTC.

The rearrangement links TRBV27 to TRBJ1-2; TRBD1 matches 12 bases. The ends lost 2 bases at V and 8 bases at J; junction bases unmatched: 6. Germline-derived CDR1 and CDR2 are MNHEY and SMNVEV (reference sequence). CDR3 length equals 15 residues. As DNA, the CDR3 is TGTGCCAGCAGTTTAGAGGGACAGGGGGCGTCGGGCTACACCTTC. Its protein product is CASSLEGQGASGYTF.

This clone has just one count. V is TRBV14 and J is TRBJ2-3; the D call may be TRBD1 or TRBD2 (6 bases each). V lost 0 bases and J 3 bases, leaving 16 bases between the germline ends. Germline V gene sequence: CDR1 SGHDN, CDR2 FVKESK. This CDR3 comprises 17 residues. The CDR3 loop is CASSQDSNGGPTDTQYF. The CDR3 DNA reads TGTGCCAGCAGCCAAGATTCGAACGGGGGCCCAACAGATACGCAGTATTTT.